This T cell receptor beta chain is from a study of CD8 T cells in cerebrospinal fluid in Alzheimer's disease. CSF cells were profiled by 10X single-cell V(D)J and 5' expression. After re-calling the 10x single-cell sequencing reads, TCRdb lists one entry per CDR3 protein, DNA absent. In total, the table holds 1,000 to 1,400 distinct CDR3 sequences. Germline values: CDR1 MDHEN, CDR2 SYDVKM. This CDR3 comprises 12 residues. Study-wide results and caveats: Versus healthy subjects, Alzheimer's patients more often had clones of at least 3%. Finding EBV-specific TCRs in cerebrospinal fluid does not show EBV causes Alzheimer's disease.

By frequency, this clonotype is medium-sized (0.01 to 0.1%). Its antigen is undetermined. The chain has TRBV28 and TRBJ1-5; checking the TCRdb D call of TRBD1 is not possible without DNA. Sequenced: cerebrospinal fluid. The origin of this receptor is a human donor in good health. The CDR3 reads CASSSQRGPQHF.